This T cell receptor (beta chain) was sequenced for a study of beta chain features in type 1 diabetes. Expressed TCRB transcripts were sequenced because the entire RNA isolate underwent reverse transcription. The protocol was immunoSEQ multiplex PCR, while the TCRdb copy is restricted to in-frame clones and leaves out a portion. The repertoire consists of almost 350,000 clones, with about a tenth occurring once and the leading ten covering 0.9% to 1.1%. Study observations and caveats: The study notes PCR might favor shorter templates equally in patients and controls. TCRB CDR3 length was moderately but significantly reduced in all four CD4+ subsets of Type 1 diabetes patients. Type 1 diabetes patients had fewer VDJ junction insertions and more deletions. Researchers reported that naive, central memory and Treg TCRB repertoires appeared more similar in patients than in healthy donors.

A note on this clone: What it binds is not known.

This CDR3 comprises 13 residues. V gave up 6 bases and J gave up 5 bases; unmatched junction bases: 7. Per the germline V gene, CDR1 is SGHDT and CDR2 is YYEEEE. The sequenced sample consisted of central memory CD4+ T cells from blood. The sequence was obtained from a man aged 30 to 39 with type 1 diabetes. This sequence joins TRBV5-6 and TRBJ1-1; 7 bases line up with TRBD1. The chain's CDR3 is CASKGQVSTEAFF. The CDR3 DNA follows: TGTGCCAGCAAAGGACAGGTATCGACTGAAGCTTTCTTT.